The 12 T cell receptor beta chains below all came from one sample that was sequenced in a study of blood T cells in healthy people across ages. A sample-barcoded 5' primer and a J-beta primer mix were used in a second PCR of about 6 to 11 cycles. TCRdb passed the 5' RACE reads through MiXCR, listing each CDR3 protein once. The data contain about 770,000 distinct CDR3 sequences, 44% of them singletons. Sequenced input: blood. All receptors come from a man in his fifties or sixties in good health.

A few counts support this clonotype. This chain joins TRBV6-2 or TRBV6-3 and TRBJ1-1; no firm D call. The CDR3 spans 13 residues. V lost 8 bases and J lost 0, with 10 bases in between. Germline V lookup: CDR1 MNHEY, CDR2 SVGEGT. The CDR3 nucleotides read TGTGCCAGCCGACAAGTACTGAACACTGAAGCTTTCTTT. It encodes CASRQVLNTEAFF.

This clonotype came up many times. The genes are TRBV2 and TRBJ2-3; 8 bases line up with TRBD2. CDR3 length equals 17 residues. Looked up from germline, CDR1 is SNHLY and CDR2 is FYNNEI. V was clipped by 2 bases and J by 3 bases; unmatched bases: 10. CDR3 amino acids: CASSELRGGLGTDTQYF. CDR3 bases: TGTGCCAGCAGTGAACTCCGGGGGGGCCTTGGAACAGATACGCAGTATTTT.

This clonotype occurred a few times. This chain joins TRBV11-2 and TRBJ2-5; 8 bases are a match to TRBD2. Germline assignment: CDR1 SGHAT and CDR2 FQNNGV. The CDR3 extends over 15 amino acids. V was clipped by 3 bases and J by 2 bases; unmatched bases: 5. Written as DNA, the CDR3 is TGTGCCAGCAGCTTCGGCGGGGGGAAGCAAGAGACCCAGTACTTC. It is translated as CASSFGGGKQETQYF.

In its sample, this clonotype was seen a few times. The CDR3 here is CASSHGLSRGYTF. In DNA form, the CDR3 reads TGTGCCAGCAGCCACGGACTAAGTCGCGGCTACACCTTC. J is TRBJ1-2 and V is TRBV4-2; D remains ambiguous. The CDR3 extends over 13 amino acids. The ends were cut back, 3 bases at V and 8 bases at J, with 13 bases in the middle. Germline lookup yields CDR1 LGHNA and CDR2 YNFKEQ.

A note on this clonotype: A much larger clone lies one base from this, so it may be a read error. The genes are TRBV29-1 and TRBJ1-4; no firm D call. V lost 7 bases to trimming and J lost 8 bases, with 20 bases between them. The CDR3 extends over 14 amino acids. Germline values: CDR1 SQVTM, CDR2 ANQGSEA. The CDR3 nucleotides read TGCAGCGCACGATCACCATGGCACGGCGAAAAACTGTTTTTT. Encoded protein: CSARSPWHGEKLFF. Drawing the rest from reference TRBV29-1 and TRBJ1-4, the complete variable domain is SAVISQKPSRDICQRGTSLTIQCQVDSQVTMMFWYRQQPGQSLTLIATANQGSEATYESGFVIDKFPISRPNLTFSTLTVSNMSPEDSSIYLCSARSPWHGEKLFFGSGTQLSVL.

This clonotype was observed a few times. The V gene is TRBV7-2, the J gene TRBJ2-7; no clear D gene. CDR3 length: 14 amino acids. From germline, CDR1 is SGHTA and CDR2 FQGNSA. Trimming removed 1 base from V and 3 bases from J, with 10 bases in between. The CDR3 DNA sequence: TGTGCCAGCAGCTTAGGTCGCAAGAACTACGAGCAGTACTTC. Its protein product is CASSLGRKNYEQYF.

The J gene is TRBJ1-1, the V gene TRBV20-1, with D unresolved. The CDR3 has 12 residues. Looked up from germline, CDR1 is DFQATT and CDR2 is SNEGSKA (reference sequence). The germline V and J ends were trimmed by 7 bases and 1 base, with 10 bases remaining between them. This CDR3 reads CSGLAPNTEAFF. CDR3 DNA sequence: TGCAGTGGGTTGGCCCCGAACACTGAAGCTTTCTTT.

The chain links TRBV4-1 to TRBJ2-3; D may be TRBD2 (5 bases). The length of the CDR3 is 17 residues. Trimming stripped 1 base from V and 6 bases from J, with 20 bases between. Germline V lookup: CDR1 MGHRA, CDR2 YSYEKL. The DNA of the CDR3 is TGCGCCAGCAGCCAAGCGCGGGCGCGCCTTCGAGTCGATACGCAGTATTTT. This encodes CASSQARARLRVDTQYF.

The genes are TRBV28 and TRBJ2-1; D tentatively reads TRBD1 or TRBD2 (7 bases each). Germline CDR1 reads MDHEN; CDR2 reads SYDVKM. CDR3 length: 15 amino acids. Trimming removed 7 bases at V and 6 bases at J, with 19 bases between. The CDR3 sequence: CASTARGGLVNEQFF. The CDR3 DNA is TGTGCCAGCACCGCCAGGGGGGGCCTGGTCAATGAGCAGTTCTTC.

The CDR3 sequence is CASSQGPWTDNSPLHF. In DNA form, the CDR3 reads TGCGCCAGCAGCCAAGGCCCCTGGACGGATAATTCACCCCTCCACTTT. This chain joins TRBV4-3 and TRBJ1-6; no definite D call. Trimming pared 1 base from V and 5 bases from J, leaving 12 bases between. Germline CDR1 and CDR2: LGHNA and YSLEER. This CDR3 contains 16 residues.

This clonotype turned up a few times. The CDR3 region has the DNA TGTGCCAGTGGGACGGGACAGGGCTCTTTGGAGCAGTACTTC. This translates into CASGTGQGSLEQYF. The rearrangement uses TRBV9 and TRBJ2-7, with 9 bases identical to TRBD1. This CDR3 is 14 amino acids long. The V and J ends lost 8 bases and 7 bases, in that order; junction bases with no gene match: 13. Germline V CDR1 and CDR2: SGDLS, YYNGEE. Together with reference TRBV9 and TRBJ2-7, the CDR3 gives the full variable domain: DSGVTQTPKHLITATGQRVTLRCSPRSGDLSVYWYQQSLDQGLQFLIQYYNGEERAKGNILERFSAQQFPDLHSELNLSSLELGDSALYFCASGTGQGSLEQYFGPGTRLTVT.

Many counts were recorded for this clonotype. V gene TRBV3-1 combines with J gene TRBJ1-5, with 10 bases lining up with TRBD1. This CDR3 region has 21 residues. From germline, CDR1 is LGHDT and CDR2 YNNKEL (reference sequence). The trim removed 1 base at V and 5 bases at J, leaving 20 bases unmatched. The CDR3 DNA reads TGTGCCAGCAGCCAAGCCTACCCCTCGTGGCCGGGACAGGGGTTCTATCAGCCCCAGCATTTT. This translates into CASSQAYPSWPGQGFYQPQHF. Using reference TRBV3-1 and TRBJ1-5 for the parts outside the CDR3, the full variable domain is DTAVSQTPKYLVTQMGNDKSIKCEQNLGHDTMYWYKQDSKKFLKIMFSYNNKELIINETVPNRFSPKSPDKAHLNLHINSLELGDSAVYFCASSQAYPSWPGQGFYQPQHFGDGTRLSIL.